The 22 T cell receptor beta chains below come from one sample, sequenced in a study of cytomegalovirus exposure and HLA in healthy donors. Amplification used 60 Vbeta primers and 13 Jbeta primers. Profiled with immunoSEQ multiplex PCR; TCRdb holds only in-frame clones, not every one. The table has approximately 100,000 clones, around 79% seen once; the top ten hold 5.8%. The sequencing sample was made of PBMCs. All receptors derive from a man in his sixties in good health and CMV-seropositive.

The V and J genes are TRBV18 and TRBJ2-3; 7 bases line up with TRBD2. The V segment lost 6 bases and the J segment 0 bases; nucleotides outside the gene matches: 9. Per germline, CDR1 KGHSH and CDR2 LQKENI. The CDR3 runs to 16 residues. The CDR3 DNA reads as TGTGCCAGCTCGCCCGGGACTACCACCAGCACAGATACGCAGTATTTT. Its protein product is CASSPGTTTSTDTQYF.

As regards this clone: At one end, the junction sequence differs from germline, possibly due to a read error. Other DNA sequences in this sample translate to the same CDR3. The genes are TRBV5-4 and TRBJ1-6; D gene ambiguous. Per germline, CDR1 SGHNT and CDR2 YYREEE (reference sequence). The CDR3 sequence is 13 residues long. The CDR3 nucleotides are TGCGCCAGCAGCCTGGACGGCGGTTCACCCCTCCACTTT. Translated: CASSLDGGSPLHF.

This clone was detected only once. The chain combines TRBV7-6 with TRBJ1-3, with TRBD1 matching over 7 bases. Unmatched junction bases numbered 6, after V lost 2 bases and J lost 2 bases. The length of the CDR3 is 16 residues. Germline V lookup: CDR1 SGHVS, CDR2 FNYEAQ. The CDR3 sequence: CASSLSRDRAGNTIYF. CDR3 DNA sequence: TGTGCCAGCAGCTTATCCCGTGACAGGGCTGGAAACACCATATATTTT. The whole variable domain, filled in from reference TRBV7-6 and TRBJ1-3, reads GAGVSQSPRYKVTKRGQDVALRCDPISGHVSLYWYRQALGQGPEFLTYFNYEAQQDKSGLPNDRFSAERPEGSISTLTIQRTEQRDSAMYRCASSLSRDRAGNTIYFGEGSWLTVV.

The CDR3 DNA sequence: TGTGCCAGCTCACAGGCGGCTGCCGGCACAGATACGCAGTATTTT. This translates into CASSQAAAGTDTQYF. This chain connects TRBV18 to TRBJ2-3; the D is unclear. Germline V CDR1 and CDR2: KGHSH, LQKENI. V lost 4 bases and J lost 1, with 12 bases in between. The CDR3 spans 15 residues.

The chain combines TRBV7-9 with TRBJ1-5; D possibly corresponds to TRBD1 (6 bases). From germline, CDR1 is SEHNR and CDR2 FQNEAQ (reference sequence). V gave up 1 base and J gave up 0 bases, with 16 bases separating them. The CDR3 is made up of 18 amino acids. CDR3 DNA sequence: TGTGCCAGCAGCTTAGGTGGAACAGGGTCATATAGCAATCAGCCCCAGCATTTT. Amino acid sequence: CASSLGGTGSYSNQPQHF.

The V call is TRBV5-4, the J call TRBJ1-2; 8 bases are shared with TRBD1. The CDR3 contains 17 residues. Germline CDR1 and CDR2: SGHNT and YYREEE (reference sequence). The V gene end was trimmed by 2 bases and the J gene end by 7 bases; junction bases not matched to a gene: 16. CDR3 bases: TGTGCCAGCAGCTTCGACGGGCAGGGGGCCTTCAAGGGTGGCTACACCTTC. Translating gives CASSFDGQGAFKGGYTF.

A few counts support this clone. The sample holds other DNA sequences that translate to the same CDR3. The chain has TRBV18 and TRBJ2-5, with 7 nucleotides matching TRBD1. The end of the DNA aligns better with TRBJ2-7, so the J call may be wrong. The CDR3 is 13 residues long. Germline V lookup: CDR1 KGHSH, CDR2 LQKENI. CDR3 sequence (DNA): TGTGCCAGCTCACCGCCCGGGACAGACGAGCAGTACTTC. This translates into CASSPPGTDEQYF.

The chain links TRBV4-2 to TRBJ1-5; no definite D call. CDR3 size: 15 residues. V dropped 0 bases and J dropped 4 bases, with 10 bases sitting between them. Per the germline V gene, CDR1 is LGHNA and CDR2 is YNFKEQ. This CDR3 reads CASSQDSGPNQPQHF. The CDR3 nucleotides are TGTGCCAGCAGCCAAGATTCAGGCCCGAATCAGCCCCAGCATTTT.

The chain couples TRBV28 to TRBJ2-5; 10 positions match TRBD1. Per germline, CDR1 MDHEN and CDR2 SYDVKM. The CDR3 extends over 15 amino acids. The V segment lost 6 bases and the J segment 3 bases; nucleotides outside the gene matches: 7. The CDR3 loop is CASRGQGVTEETQYF. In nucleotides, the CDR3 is TGTGCCAGCAGAGGACAGGGGGTGACCGAAGAGACCCAGTACTTC.

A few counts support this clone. The CDR3 region is CATSRELYSNQPQHF. CDR3 coding DNA: TGTGCCACCAGCAGAGAACTTTATAGCAATCAGCCCCAGCATTTT. This chain uses TRBV15 with TRBJ1-5; no firm D call. Trimming left V 0 bases short and J 0 bases short, with 6 bases between. CDR1 is LNHNV, CDR2 YYDKDF, per germline (reference sequence). The CDR3 loop spans 15 amino acids.

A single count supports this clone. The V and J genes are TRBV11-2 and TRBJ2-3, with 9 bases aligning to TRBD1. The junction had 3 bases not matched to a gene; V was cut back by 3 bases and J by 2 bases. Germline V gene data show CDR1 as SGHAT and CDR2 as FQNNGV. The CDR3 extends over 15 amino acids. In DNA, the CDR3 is TGTGCCAGCAGCTTGTTACAGGGGGCCACAGATACGCAGTATTTT. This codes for CASSLLQGATDTQYF.

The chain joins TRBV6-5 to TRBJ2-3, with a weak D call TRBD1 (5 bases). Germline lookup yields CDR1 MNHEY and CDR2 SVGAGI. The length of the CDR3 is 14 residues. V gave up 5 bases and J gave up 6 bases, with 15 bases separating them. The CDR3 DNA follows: TGTGCCAGCAGTGAAGTGGGGCCAGCGGATACGCAGTATTTT. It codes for CASSEVGPADTQYF.

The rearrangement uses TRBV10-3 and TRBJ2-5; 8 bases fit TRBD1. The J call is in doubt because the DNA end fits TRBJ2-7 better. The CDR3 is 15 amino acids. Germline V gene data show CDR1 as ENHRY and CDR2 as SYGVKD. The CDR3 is CATYQTGTGLSEQYF. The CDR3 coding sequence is TGTGCCACGTACCAAACCGGGACAGGCCTGAGCGAGCAGTACTTC.

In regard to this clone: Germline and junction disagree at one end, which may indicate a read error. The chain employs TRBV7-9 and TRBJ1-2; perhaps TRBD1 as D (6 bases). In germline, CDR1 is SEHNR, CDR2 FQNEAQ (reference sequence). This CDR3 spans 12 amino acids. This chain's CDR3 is CSSSFQGRGYTF. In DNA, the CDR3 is TGTTCCAGCAGCTTTCAGGGGAGAGGCTACACCTTC.

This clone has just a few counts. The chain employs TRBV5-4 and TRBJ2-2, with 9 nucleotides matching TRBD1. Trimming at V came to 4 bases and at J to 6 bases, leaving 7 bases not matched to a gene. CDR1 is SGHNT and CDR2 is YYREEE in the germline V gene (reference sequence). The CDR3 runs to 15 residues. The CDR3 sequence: CASSRGDREAGELFF. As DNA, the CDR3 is TGTGCCAGCAGCCGGGGGGACAGGGAGGCCGGGGAGCTGTTTTTT.

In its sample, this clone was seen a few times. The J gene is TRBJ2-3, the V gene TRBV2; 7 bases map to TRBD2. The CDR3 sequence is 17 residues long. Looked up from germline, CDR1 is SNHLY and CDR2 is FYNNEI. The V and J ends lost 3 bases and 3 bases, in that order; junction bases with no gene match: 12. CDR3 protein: CASSDYAWTRATDTQYF. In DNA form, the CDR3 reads TGTGCCAGCAGTGATTACGCGTGGACTAGGGCAACAGATACGCAGTATTTT. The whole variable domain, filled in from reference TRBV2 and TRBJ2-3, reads EPEVTQTPSHQVTQMGQEVILRCVPISNHLYFYWYRQILGQKVEFLVSFYNNEISEKSEIFDDQFSVERPDGSNFTLKIRSTKLEDSAMYFCASSDYAWTRATDTQYFGPGTRLTVL.

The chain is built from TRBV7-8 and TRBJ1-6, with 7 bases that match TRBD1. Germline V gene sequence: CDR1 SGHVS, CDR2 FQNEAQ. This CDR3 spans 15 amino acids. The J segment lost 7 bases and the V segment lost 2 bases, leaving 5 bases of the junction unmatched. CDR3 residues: CASSLRAGGNSPLHF. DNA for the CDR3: TGTGCCAGCAGCTTACGCGCAGGGGGGAATTCACCCCTCCACTTT.

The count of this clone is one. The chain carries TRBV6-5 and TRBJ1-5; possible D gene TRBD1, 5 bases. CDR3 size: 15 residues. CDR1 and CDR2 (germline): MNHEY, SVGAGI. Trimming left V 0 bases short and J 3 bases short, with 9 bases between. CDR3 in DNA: TGTGCCAGCAGTTACTCTCAGGGTCCCAATCAGCCCCAGCATTTT. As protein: CASSYSQGPNQPQHF.

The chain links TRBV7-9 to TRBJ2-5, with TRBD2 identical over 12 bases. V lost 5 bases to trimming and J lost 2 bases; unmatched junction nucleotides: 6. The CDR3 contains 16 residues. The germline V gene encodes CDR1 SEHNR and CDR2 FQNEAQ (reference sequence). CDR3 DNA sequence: TGTGCCAGCAGCGCGCTAGCGGGGGGGCGGCAAGAGACCCAGTACTTC. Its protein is CASSALAGGRQETQYF.

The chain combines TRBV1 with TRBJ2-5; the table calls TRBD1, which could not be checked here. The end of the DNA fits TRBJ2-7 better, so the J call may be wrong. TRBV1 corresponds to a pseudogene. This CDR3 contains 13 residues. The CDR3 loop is CTSGPRSLYEQYF. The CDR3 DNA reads TGCACCAGCGGGCCAAGAAGTCTATACGAGCAGTACTTC.

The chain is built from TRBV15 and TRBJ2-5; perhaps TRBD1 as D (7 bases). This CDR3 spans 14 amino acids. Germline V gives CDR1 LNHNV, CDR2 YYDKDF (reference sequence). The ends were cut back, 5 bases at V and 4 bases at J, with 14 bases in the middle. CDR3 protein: CATSLNRGGETQYF. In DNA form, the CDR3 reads TGTGCCACCAGCCTTAACAGGGGAGGAGAGACCCAGTACTTC.

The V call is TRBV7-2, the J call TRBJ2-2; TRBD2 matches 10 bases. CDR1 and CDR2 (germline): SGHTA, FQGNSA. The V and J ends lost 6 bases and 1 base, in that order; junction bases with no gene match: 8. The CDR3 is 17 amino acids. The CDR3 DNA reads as TGTGCCAGCAGTAATAGCGGGGGGCTCCAGAACACCGGGGAGCTGTTTTTT. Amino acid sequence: CASSNSGGLQNTGELFF.